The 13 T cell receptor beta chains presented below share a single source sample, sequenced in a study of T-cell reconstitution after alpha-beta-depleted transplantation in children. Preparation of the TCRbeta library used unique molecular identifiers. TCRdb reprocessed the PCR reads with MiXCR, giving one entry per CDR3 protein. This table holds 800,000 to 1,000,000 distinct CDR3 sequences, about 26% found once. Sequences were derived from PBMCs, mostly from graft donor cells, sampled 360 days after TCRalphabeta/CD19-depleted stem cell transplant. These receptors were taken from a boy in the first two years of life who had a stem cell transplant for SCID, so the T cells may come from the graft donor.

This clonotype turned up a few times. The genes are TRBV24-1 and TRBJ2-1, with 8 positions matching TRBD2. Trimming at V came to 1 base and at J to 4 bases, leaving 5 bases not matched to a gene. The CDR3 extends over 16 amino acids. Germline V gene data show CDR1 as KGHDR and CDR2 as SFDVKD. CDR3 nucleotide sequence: TGTGCCACCAGTGATTTACAAGCGGGGGAATACAATGAGCAGTTCTTC. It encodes CATSDLQAGEYNEQFF.

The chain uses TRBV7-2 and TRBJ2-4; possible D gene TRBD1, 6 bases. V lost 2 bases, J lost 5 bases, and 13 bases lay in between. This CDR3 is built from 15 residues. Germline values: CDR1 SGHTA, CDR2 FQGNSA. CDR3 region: CASSLLRGGQNIQYF. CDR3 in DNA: TGTGCCAGCAGCTTATTGAGAGGGGGTCAAAACATTCAGTACTTC.

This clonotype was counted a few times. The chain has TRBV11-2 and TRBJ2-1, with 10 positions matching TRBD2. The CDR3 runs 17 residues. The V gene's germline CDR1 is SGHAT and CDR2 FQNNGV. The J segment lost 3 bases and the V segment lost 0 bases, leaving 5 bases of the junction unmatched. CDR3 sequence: CASSLDNLAGGYNEQFF. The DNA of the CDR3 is TGTGCCAGCAGCTTAGATAACTTAGCGGGGGGCTACAATGAGCAGTTCTTC.

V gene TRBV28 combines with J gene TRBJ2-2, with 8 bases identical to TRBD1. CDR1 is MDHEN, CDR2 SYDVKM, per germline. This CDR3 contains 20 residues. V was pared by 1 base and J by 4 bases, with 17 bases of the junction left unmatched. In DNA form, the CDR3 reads TGTGCCAGCAGTTTATCAGGCTGGACAGGGTTGATTTTTCCCACCGGGGAGCTGTTTTTT. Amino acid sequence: CASSLSGWTGLIFPTGELFF. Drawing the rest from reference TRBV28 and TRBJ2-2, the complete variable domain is DVKVTQSSRYLVKRTGEKVFLECVQDMDHENMFWYRQDPGLGLRLIYFSYDVKMKEKGDIPEGYSVSREKKERFSLILESASTNQTSMYLCASSLSGWTGLIFPTGELFFGEGSRLTVL.

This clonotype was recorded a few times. This CDR3 reads CASSQRTKQETQYF. The CDR3 coding sequence is TGTGCCAGCAGCCAACGGACTAAACAAGAGACCCAGTACTTC. The chain carries TRBV3-1 and TRBJ2-5, with a weak D call TRBD2 (6 bases). The CDR3 loop spans 14 amino acids. Looked up from germline, CDR1 is LGHDT and CDR2 is YNNKEL (reference sequence). Trimming removed 2 bases at V and 2 bases at J, with 9 bases between.

CDR3 nucleotide sequence: TGCAGTGCTCCTGACAGGGGGCGATACTTTGGGACCTACGAGCAGTACTTC. Translation gives CSAPDRGRYFGTYEQYF. The genes are TRBV20-1 and TRBJ2-7; 10 nucleotides agree with TRBD1. Germline V CDR1 and CDR2: DFQATT, SNEGSKA (reference sequence). V was pared by 5 bases and J by 2 bases, with 15 bases of the junction left unmatched. The CDR3 sequence is 17 residues long.

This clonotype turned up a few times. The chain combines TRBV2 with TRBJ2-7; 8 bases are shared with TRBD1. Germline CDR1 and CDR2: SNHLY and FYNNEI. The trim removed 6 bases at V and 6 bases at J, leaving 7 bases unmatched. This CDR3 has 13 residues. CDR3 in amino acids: CASRVGQGGEQYF. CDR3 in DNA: TGTGCCAGCAGGGTTGGACAGGGTGGCGAGCAGTACTTC.

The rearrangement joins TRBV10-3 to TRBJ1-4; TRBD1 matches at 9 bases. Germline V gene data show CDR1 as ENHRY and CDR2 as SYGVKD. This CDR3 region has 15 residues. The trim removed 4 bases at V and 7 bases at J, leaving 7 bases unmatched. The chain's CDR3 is CAISALQGAGEKLFF. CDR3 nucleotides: TGTGCCATCAGTGCTTTACAGGGGGCCGGTGAAAAACTGTTTTTT.

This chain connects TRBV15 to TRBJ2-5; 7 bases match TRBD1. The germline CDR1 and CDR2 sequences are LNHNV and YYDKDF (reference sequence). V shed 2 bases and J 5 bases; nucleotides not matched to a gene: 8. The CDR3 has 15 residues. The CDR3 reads CATSRTTGEWETQYF. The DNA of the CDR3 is TGTGCCACCAGCAGAACAACAGGGGAGTGGGAGACCCAGTACTTC.

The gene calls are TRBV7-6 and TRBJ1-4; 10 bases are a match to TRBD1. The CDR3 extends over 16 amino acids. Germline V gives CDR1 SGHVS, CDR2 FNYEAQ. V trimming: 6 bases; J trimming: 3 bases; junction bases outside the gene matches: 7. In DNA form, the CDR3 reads TGTGCCAGCAGTCGACAGGGGGCCGCGCCTAATGAAAAACTGTTTTTT. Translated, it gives CASSRQGAAPNEKLFF.

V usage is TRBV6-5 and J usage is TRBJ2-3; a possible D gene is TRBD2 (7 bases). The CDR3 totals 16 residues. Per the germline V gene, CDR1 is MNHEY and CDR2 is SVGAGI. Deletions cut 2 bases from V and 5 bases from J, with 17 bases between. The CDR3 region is CASSYREVGAGDTQYF. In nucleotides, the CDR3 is TGTGCCAGCAGTTACCGGGAGGTGGGGGCTGGAGATACGCAGTATTTT.

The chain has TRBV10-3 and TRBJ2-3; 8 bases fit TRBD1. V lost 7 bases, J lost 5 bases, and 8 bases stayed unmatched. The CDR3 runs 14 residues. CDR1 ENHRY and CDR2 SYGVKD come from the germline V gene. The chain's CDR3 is CAIKDREEQDTQYF. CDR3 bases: TGTGCCATCAAGGACAGGGAAGAGCAAGATACGCAGTATTTT.

This CDR3 is CASSGPQGSSQPQHF. The CDR3 coding sequence is TGTGCCAGCAGTGGACCACAGGGAAGTTCTCAGCCCCAGCATTTT. The chain is built from TRBV2 and TRBJ1-5; D may be TRBD1 (6 bases). Trimming left V 4 bases short and J 6 bases short, with 16 bases between. The CDR3 totals 15 residues. CDR1 is SNHLY, CDR2 FYNNEI, per germline.